The 23 T cell receptor beta chains below come from one sample, sequenced in a study of cytomegalovirus exposure and HLA in healthy donors (dated by TCRdb to about 2017). Library preparation was by the immunoSEQ multiplex PCR assay. The multiplex PCR relied on a mix of 60 forward primers for TCR Vbeta segments and 13 reverse primers for TCR Jbeta segments. This immuneACCESS table, as held by TCRdb, lists in-frame sequences with V and J called but not all clones. Of the missing ones, under half trace to an unresolved V gene in checked studies; the others have no known cause. This sample has approximately 150,000 clones in its table, and 70% to 85% of those were observed once. Over 9.5% of the sample comes from the top ten. Sequencing was carried out using PBMCs. These TCRs come from a woman aged 55-69 years in good health and CMV-seropositive.

The chain links TRBV30 to TRBJ2-3; the D gene is possibly TRBD2 (6 bases). There are 13 residues in the CDR3. V lost 2 bases, J lost 10 bases, and 16 bases lay in between. CDR1 is GTSNPN and CDR2 is SVGIG in the germline V gene (reference sequence). CDR3 nucleotide sequence: TGTGCCTGGAGTCAAACAACCGGGACTTCGCAGTATTTT. Its protein product is CAWSQTTGTSQYF.

This chain joins TRBV7-2 and TRBJ2-7, with 13 bases identical to TRBD2. V shed 5 bases, J shed 6 bases, and the junction held 7 bases outside the gene matches. This CDR3 contains 15 residues. Germline CDR1 SGHTA, CDR2 FQGNSA. Here the CDR3 reads CASSRGLAGEGEQYF. The CDR3 nucleotides are TGTGCCAGCAGCCGCGGACTAGCGGGAGAGGGCGAGCAGTACTTC.

The CDR3 nucleotides read TGTGCCAGCAGCTTCTTGAGCGGCTACACAGATACGCAGTATTTT. As protein: CASSFLSGYTDTQYF. The chain combines TRBV7-2 with TRBJ2-3; tentative D call: TRBD2 (5 bases). Per the germline V gene, CDR1 is SGHTA and CDR2 is FQGNSA. The CDR3 totals 15 residues. Trimming took off 3 bases at V and 2 bases at J, with 12 bases between the two ends.

The chain uses TRBV11-3 and TRBJ2-2; tentatively, D is TRBD1 (6 bases). Germline lookup yields CDR1 SGHNT and CDR2 YENEEA. The CDR3 is 15 residues long. V lost 1 base, J lost 1 base, and 7 bases lay in between. The CDR3 loop reads CASSLGGLNTGELFF. CDR3 in DNA: TGTGCCAGCAGCTTAGGGGGGCTGAACACCGGGGAGCTGTTTTTT.

This clone was found once. This rearrangement joins TRBV6-1 to TRBJ2-7; D gene uncertain. V gave up 2 bases and J gave up 2 bases, with 7 bases separating them. The CDR3 is 13 amino acids. The germline CDR1 and CDR2 sequences are MNHNS and SASEGT. CDR3 loop: CASSEYPAYEQYF. In nucleotides, the CDR3 is TGTGCCAGCAGTGAATACCCAGCCTACGAGCAGTACTTC.

The V gene is TRBV6-1, the J gene TRBJ1-5; D ambiguous. Germline CDR1 is MNHNS and CDR2 is SASEGT. V was trimmed by 5 bases and J by 4 bases, leaving 9 bases between them. The CDR3 consists of 13 residues. The CDR3 DNA reads as TGTGCCAGCAGTTCCCGGGAGAATCAGCCCCAGCATTTT. This codes for CASSSRENQPQHF.

The genes are TRBV15 and TRBJ2-1, with D possibly being TRBD2 (6 bases). Trimming pared 1 base from V and 1 base from J, leaving 14 bases between. The CDR3 length is 17 residues. The germline V gene encodes CDR1 LNHNV and CDR2 YYDKDF (reference sequence). The CDR3 sequence is CATSRGLGLASYNEQFF. The CDR3 DNA follows: TGTGCCACCAGCAGAGGGCTCGGCCTAGCGTCCTACAATGAGCAGTTCTTC.

V is TRBV4-2 and J is TRBJ1-2, with 8 bases aligning to TRBD1. CDR1 is LGHNA and CDR2 is YNFKEQ in the germline V gene. CDR3 length: 15 amino acids. Trimming cost V 2 bases and J 3 bases; bases outside gene matches: 5. CDR3 loop: CASSQSGQGDYGYTF. Written as DNA, the CDR3 is TGTGCCAGCAGCCAATCCGGACAGGGTGACTATGGCTACACCTTC.

V and J are TRBV19 and TRBJ2-1; 7 bases fit TRBD1. CDR1 is LNHDA and CDR2 is SQIVND in the germline V gene (reference sequence). CDR3 length: 12 residues. Unmatched junction bases numbered 7, after V lost 3 bases and J lost 14 bases. The CDR3 bases are TGTGCCAGTAGTATCCTGGGGACAGCGAAGTTCTTC. Translation gives CASSILGTAKFF.

This chain connects TRBV9 to TRBJ2-7, with a tentative D call TRBD2 (5 bases). CDR3 length: 15 residues. Looked up from germline, CDR1 is SGDLS and CDR2 is YYNGEE. Trimming pared 0 bases from V and 3 bases from J, leaving 13 bases between. CDR3 residues: CASSVEVGRGYEQYF. CDR3 nucleotides: TGTGCCAGCAGCGTAGAGGTCGGACGGGGCTACGAGCAGTACTTC.

This clone occurred a few times. The CDR3 nucleotides read TGTGCCCAGAGGGGGAGCACCTACAATGAGCAGTTCTTC. It yields the protein CAQRGSTYNEQFF. The chain carries TRBV9 and TRBJ2-1, with D possibly being TRBD1 (6 bases). CDR3 length: 13 amino acids. Trimming took off 10 bases at V and 2 bases at J, with 13 bases between the two ends. CDR1 and CDR2 (germline): SGDLS, YYNGEE.

Ten or more counts support this clone. V and J are TRBV5-6 and TRBJ1-1; tentatively, D is TRBD1 (5 bases). The germline V gene encodes CDR1 SGHDT and CDR2 YYEEEE. CDR3 length: 14 residues. Trimming cost V 2 bases and J 1 base, with 9 bases left between them. CDR3 sequence reads: CASSFQGKNTEAFF. CDR3 DNA: TGTGCCAGCAGCTTCCAGGGTAAGAACACTGAAGCTTTCTTT.

The V gene is TRBV9, the J gene TRBJ2-2; 10 bases map to TRBD2. Trimming took 1 base from V and 3 from J; bases not matched to a gene: 6. The CDR3 sequence is 17 residues long. Germline CDR1 and CDR2: SGDLS and YYNGEE. CDR3 nucleotide sequence: TGTGCCAGCAGCGTACCTAGCGGGAGCTCGGACACCGGGGAGCTGTTTTTT. Amino acids: CASSVPSGSSDTGELFF.

This clone was counted only a few times. This chain joins TRBV5-5 and TRBJ2-7; D is possibly TRBD2 (6 bases). Trimming took 2 bases from V and 5 from J, leaving 11 bases between them. Germline-derived CDR1 and CDR2 are SGHKS and YYEKEE (reference sequence). This CDR3 comprises 13 residues. The CDR3 DNA follows: TGTGCCAGCAGCTTCCTGGGGGAGGACGAGCAGTACTTC. Residues: CASSFLGEDEQYF.

The J gene is TRBJ2-1, the V gene TRBV18; 12 nucleotides match TRBD2. Looked up from germline, CDR1 is KGHSH and CDR2 is LQKENI. The junction had 8 bases not matched to a gene; V was cut back by 2 bases and J by 0 bases. CDR3 length: 19 residues. The CDR3: CASSPTGLAGRSSYNEQFF. The CDR3 nucleotides are TGTGCCAGCTCACCAACGGGACTAGCGGGTCGAAGCTCCTACAATGAGCAGTTCTTC.

The DNA of the CDR3 is TGTGCCAGCAGGGACACGGTAACTTTCTTT. Translation gives CASRDTVTFF. This chain links TRBV2 with TRBJ1-1; weak D call: TRBD1 (5 bases). Germline V gene data show CDR1 as SNHLY and CDR2 as FYNNEI. The CDR3 is 10 residues long. V lost 6 bases to trimming and J lost 12 bases, with 11 bases between them.

This clone was counted between two and nine times. The V and J genes are TRBV30 and TRBJ2-1; 9 bases line up with TRBD1. The CDR3 is 15 residues long. Germline V lookup: CDR1 GTSNPN, CDR2 SVGIG (reference sequence). The V segment lost 5 bases and the J segment 5 bases; nucleotides outside the gene matches: 10. Here the CDR3 DNA reads TGTGCCTGGGGGACCGGACAGGGGCAGGACAATGAGCAGTTCTTC. Translating gives CAWGTGQGQDNEQFF.

This rearrangement joins TRBV6-5 to TRBJ2-7, with TRBD1 matching 8 bases. V dropped 3 bases and J dropped 2; count of bases not matched to a gene: 6. Germline lookup yields CDR1 MNHEY and CDR2 SVGAGI. The CDR3 is 15 amino acids. The CDR3 spells CASSYTTGEPYEQYF. In DNA, the CDR3 is TGTGCCAGCAGTTATACGACAGGGGAGCCCTACGAGCAGTACTTC.

V gene TRBV10-3 combines with J gene TRBJ2-2; 10 nucleotides line up with TRBD2. This CDR3 comprises 15 residues. Germline loops: CDR1 ENHRY, CDR2 SYGVKD. The trim removed 6 bases at V and 6 bases at J, leaving 7 bases unmatched. The CDR3, as DNA: TGTGCCATCAGCGCAGCGGGAGGGGAGGCCGGGGAGCTGTTTTTT. Its translation is CAISAAGGEAGELFF.

The chain combines TRBV6-5 with TRBJ1-2, with no clear D. The CDR3 runs to 13 residues. V dropped 4 bases and J dropped 4 bases, with 10 bases sitting between them. CDR1 is MNHEY and CDR2 is SVGAGI in the germline V gene. CDR3 residues: CASSLGGVYGYTF. The CDR3 DNA follows: TGTGCCAGCAGTTTAGGAGGAGTCTATGGCTACACCTTC.

This clone was counted a few times. The V gene is TRBV10-3, the J gene TRBJ1-4, with unresolved D. Per germline, CDR1 ENHRY and CDR2 SYGVKD. CDR3 length: 16 residues. V lost 6 bases to trimming and J lost 0 bases, with 14 bases between them. The CDR3 reads CAIRANRSATNEKLFF. The CDR3 region has the DNA TGTGCCATCAGGGCGAACAGATCTGCAACTAATGAAAAACTGTTTTTT.

V gene TRBV28 combines with J gene TRBJ2-1; 8 bases fit TRBD1. V lost 2 bases, J lost 10 bases, and 13 bases stayed unmatched. The germline V gene has CDR1 MDHEN and CDR2 SYDVKM. The CDR3 sequence is 16 residues long. DNA for the CDR3: TGTGCCAGCAGTTTACGAACTCTTGGACAGGGCACCGAGCAGTTCTTC. It encodes CASSLRTLGQGTEQFF.

This rearrangement joins TRBV28 to TRBJ2-7, with unresolved D. Germline V gene sequence: CDR1 MDHEN, CDR2 SYDVKM. V was clipped by 8 bases and J by 5 bases, with 10 bases between them. CDR3 length equals 11 residues. DNA of the CDR3: TGTGCCAGCGGCCTAGTCCACGAGCAGTACTTC. Amino acids: CASGLVHEQYF.